This TCR beta chain was sequenced during a study of beta chain features in type 1 diabetes (dated by TCRdb to about 2018). Context from the whole study: Mean age, gender distribution, total cell number and subset yield were not different between patients and healthy donors. Across all samples, fewer than 130 million sorted cells were examined, and cell number per subset correlated strongly with RNA yield. The study compared TCRB repertoires of sorted circulating CD4+ T cell subsets between recently diagnosed type 1 diabetes patients and matched healthy donors. Regulatory and stem cell-like memory subsets were isolated from only 8 patients and roughly 8 healthy donors, whereas naive and central memory subsets came from all 30 or so donors.

The entire amount of isolated RNA was reverse transcribed using the High Capacity cDNA Reverse Transcription Kit, so the sequenced TCRB transcripts were expressed ones. Deep immunoSEQ sequencing was applied to naive, central memory and regulatory T cell samples, giving an average of roughly 3.5 million total reads per sample. Sorted cells were lysed in RLT buffer, and RNA was extracted using DNase-treated RNeasy Micro or Mini kits according to cell number. To prevent cross-contamination, each cell subset was processed individually, whereas patient and healthy donor samples were processed jointly. The immunoSEQ multiplex PCR was used to amplify TCRB sequences from cDNA, generating 87-bp fragments that spanned the CDR3 region. The amplicons were sequenced using the Illumina HiSeq platform. The source study handled its data this way. PCR bias was corrected computationally using synthetic template baselines, and reads within Hamming distance 2 were collapsed, with unmergeable singletons discarded. Reads were aligned against IMGT so that V, D and J genes, CDR3 length and insertions or deletions at six rearrangement sites could be assigned. Clonotype counts were normalized to sorted cell number within each subset before computing true diversity and Gini coefficients with the tcR R package. Repertoire sharing was quantified using the overlap coefficient calculated on TCRB nucleotide sequences. As a proxy for the pre-selection repertoire, out-of-frame TCRB sequences from naive cells were analyzed. TCRdb retrieved this table from immuneACCESS and kept in-frame rearrangements only. Not all clones are present; in checked studies, unresolved V genes account for under half, and no reason is known for the remainder. V and J calls plus clone size are reproduced from that table; the DNA served to infer D and trimming. Here the sample has around 710,000 clones; 9.5% to 15% occur a single time. The leading ten clones occupy more than 0.095% of the sample.

Worth noting for this clone: There is no known antigen for this receptor. No qualities accompany the bases; no much larger clone lies one base away.

Broader findings and caveats from the paper: Sequencing cDNA rather than genomic DNA could over-represent highly expressing activated cells, although activation and CD3 levels did not differ between groups. Because small numbers of individuals were included in the HLA sub-analyses, any influence of HLA type on TCRB rearrangement was left unresolved. Shorter templates might have been favored by PCR, but patient and control samples were amplified and corrected together, so both groups would have been affected equally by any skew. Naive, central memory and regulatory TCRB repertoires appeared to be more alike among patients than among healthy donors. In all four CD4+ subsets, TCRB CDR3 length was moderately but significantly shorter in type 1 diabetes patients. Patients with type 1 diabetes made fewer insertions and deleted more nucleotides at VDJ recombination sites, implying thymic rearrangement abnormalities.

Each donor gave one peripheral blood draw, roughly 0.11 L on average, collected into heparinised tubes. A BD FACSAria II was used to sort naive, central memory, regulatory and stem cell-like memory CD4+ T cells with a panel that included CD45RO, CCR7, CD25, CD127, CD95 and CD27. Every sorted population had a purity above 95%. PBMCs were separated immediately by Lymphoprep density gradient centrifugation and were stained directly, without being cultured. To minimize batch effects, samples were stained and sorted in pairs, one healthy donor with one patient per experiment. The CDR3 has 12 amino acids, counting the end cysteine and phenylalanine. The entry retains the CDR3 DNA only, 36 bases that are in frame from base 1. V was cut back by 6 bases and J by 6 bases, leaving a gap of 9 bases between them. Taken from the germline V gene, the CDR1 and CDR2 loops are MNHEY and SVGAGI.

The sequence derives from a man aged 30 to 39 with type 1 diabetes. The chain uses TRBV6-5 and TRBJ2-4; TRBD2 is perhaps the D gene, given 5 matching bases. The specimen was naive CD4+ T cells from blood. The sample's cell subset or site label is to be understood as: true naive CD4+ T cells. The sequenced DNA: TGTGCCAGCAGAGAGGGTCCAAACATTCAGTACTTC. It codes for CASREGPNIQYF.